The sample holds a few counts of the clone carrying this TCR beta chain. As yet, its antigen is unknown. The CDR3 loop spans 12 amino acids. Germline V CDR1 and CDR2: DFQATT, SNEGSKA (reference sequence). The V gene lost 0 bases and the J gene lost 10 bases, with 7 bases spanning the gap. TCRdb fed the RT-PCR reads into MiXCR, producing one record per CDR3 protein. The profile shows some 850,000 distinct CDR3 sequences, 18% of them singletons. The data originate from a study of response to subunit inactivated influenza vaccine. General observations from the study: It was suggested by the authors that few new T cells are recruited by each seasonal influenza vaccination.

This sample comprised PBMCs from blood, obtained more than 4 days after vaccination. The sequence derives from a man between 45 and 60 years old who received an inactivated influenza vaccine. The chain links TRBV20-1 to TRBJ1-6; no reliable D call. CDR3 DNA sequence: TGCAGTGCTAGAGATCTGGGCTCACCCCTCCACTTT. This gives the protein CSARDLGSPLHF.